The 20 T cell receptor beta chains below were found in one sample sequenced in a study of beta chain features in type 1 diabetes. The entirety of the isolated RNA underwent reverse transcription, so expressed TCRB transcripts were sequenced. Profiling relied on immunoSEQ multiplex PCR, and the TCRdb table lists in-frame clones only, not all of them. Here the sample spans 200,000 to 250,000 clones, roughly a tenth being singletons. The sample comprised central memory CD4+ T cells from blood. These receptors were obtained from a man aged 18 to 30 in good health.

This sequence joins TRBV19 and TRBJ2-1, with 7 bases that match TRBD1. V trimming: 3 bases; J trimming: 3 bases; junction bases outside the gene matches: 5. The length of the CDR3 is 15 residues. Germline-derived CDR1 and CDR2 are LNHDA and SQIVND (reference sequence). CDR3 in DNA: TGTGCCAGTAGTATGAGACAGGGATACTACAATGAGCAGTTCTTC. Translating gives CASSMRQGYYNEQFF. Using reference TRBV19 and TRBJ2-1 for the parts outside the CDR3, the full variable domain is DGGITQSPKYLFRKEGQNVTLSCEQNLNHDAMYWYRQDPGQGLRLIYYSQIVNDFQKGDIAEGYSVSREKKESFPLTVTSAQKNPTAFYLCASSMRQGYYNEQFFGPGTRLTVL.

CDR3 in DNA: TGTGCCAGCAGTTCCCACAGGGTAGGAAACATTCAGTACTTC. Its translation: CASSSHRVGNIQYF. The chain recombines TRBV28 with TRBJ2-4, with a possible D match to TRBD1 (6 bases). The CDR3 has 14 amino acids. Trimming stripped 4 bases from V and 6 bases from J, with 13 bases between. The germline V gene encodes CDR1 MDHEN and CDR2 SYDVKM.

This clone was counted only a few times. V gene TRBV6-1 combines with J gene TRBJ1-1; no clear D. CDR3 length: 12 amino acids. Trimming left V 4 bases short and J 4 bases short, with 7 bases between. Germline values: CDR1 MNHNS, CDR2 SASEGT. In DNA, the CDR3 is TGTGCCAGCAGTGCGCCCAGCACTGAAGCTTTCTTT. Amino acids: CASSAPSTEAFF.

The chain is built from TRBV18 and TRBJ2-7; weak D call: TRBD2 (6 bases). Between the trimmed V and J ends, which lost 4 bases and 0 bases, there was a span of 13 bases. The CDR3 is 15 amino acids. Germline values: CDR1 KGHSH, CDR2 LQKENI. CDR3 DNA: TGTGCCAGCTCACAACCGGGACTCGGCTCCTACGAGCAGTACTTC. Encoded protein: CASSQPGLGSYEQYF.

This clone ranks as medium-sized. This chain uses TRBV2 with TRBJ2-3; tentative D call: TRBD2 (5 bases). The germline V and J ends were trimmed by 6 bases and 1 base, with 11 bases remaining between them. Germline V lookup: CDR1 SNHLY, CDR2 FYNNEI. This CDR3 is 14 amino acids long. As DNA, the CDR3 is TGTGCCAGCAGCAGACTACTTCGCACAGATACGCAGTATTTT. Translating gives CASSRLLRTDTQYF.

The chain recombines TRBV5-4 with TRBJ2-3; 12 nucleotides agree with TRBD2. Per germline, CDR1 SGHNT and CDR2 YYREEE (reference sequence). This CDR3 has 16 amino acids. V shed 4 bases and J 0 bases; nucleotides not matched to a gene: 3. The CDR3 DNA reads TGTGCCAGCAGCATGGGACTAGCGGGCAGCACAGATACGCAGTATTTT. Protein: CASSMGLAGSTDTQYF.

The rearrangement links TRBV7-8 to TRBJ1-5; 9 positions agree with TRBD1. Germline-derived CDR1 and CDR2 are SGHVS and FQNEAQ. This CDR3 contains 14 residues. With 3 bases clipped from V and 9 bases from J, the junction kept 6 bases outside the gene matches. For the CDR3, the DNA is TGTGCCAGCAGCTTGGGACAGGGCTGGGCGCCCCAGCATTTT. Its translation is CASSLGQGWAPQHF.

This clone was found a few times. The V and J genes are TRBV29-1 and TRBJ1-2; D uncertain. V lost 3 bases to trimming and J lost 4 bases, with 15 bases between them. The CDR3 consists of 14 residues. Germline-derived CDR1 and CDR2 are SQVTM and ANQGSEA. The CDR3 DNA reads TGCAGCGTTGAGTACCCAGGATCGAGCTATGGCTACACCTTC. The encoded protein is CSVEYPGSSYGYTF.

This clone has a handful of counts. The V gene is TRBV28, the J gene TRBJ2-3; the D is unclear. There are 11 residues in the CDR3. Germline CDR1 is MDHEN and CDR2 is SYDVKM. V lost 2 bases and J 9 bases, leaving 6 bases between the germline ends. The CDR3 nucleotides read TGTGCCAGCAGTTTAGCCTTAACGCAGTATTTT. This sequence encodes CASSLALTQYF.

As concerns this clone: This sample includes further DNA sequences coding for the same CDR3. This chain joins TRBV18 and TRBJ2-3; D is possibly TRBD2 (6 bases). Germline lookup yields CDR1 KGHSH and CDR2 LQKENI. Trimming cost V 3 bases and J 5 bases, with 6 bases left between them. This CDR3 region has 12 residues. This CDR3 is CASSPGGDTQYF. CDR3 DNA: TGTGCCAGCTCACCGGGGGGAGATACGCAGTATTTT.

This clone appeared a few times. The chain carries TRBV6-6 and TRBJ2-2; TRBD1 aligns across 10 bases. Germline lookup yields CDR1 MNHNY and CDR2 SVGAGI (reference sequence). The J segment lost 5 bases and the V segment lost 6 bases, leaving 9 bases of the junction unmatched. The CDR3 has 16 amino acids. This chain's CDR3 is CASRAWTGGLTGELFF. As DNA, the CDR3 is TGTGCCAGCAGAGCTTGGACAGGGGGATTAACCGGGGAGCTGTTTTTT.

This chain connects TRBV7-2 to TRBJ1-3; the match to TRBD1 covers 7 bases. Per germline, CDR1 SGHTA and CDR2 FQGNSA. The V segment lost 5 bases and the J segment 0 bases; nucleotides outside the gene matches: 7. The CDR3 loop spans 16 amino acids. For the CDR3, the DNA is TGTGCCAGCAGCCTGGACAGGAGTGGCTCTGGAAACACCATATATTTT. Translation: CASSLDRSGSGNTIYF.

This clone has a single count. The chain recombines TRBV4-2 with TRBJ2-5; D is unclear. The DNA matches TRBJ2-7 better at its end, which makes the J call doubtful. CDR1 is LGHNA and CDR2 is YNFKEQ in the germline V gene. This CDR3 contains 14 residues. The CDR3 DNA reads TGTGCCAGCAGCCAAGATCCCAGCTCCTACGAGCAGTACTTC. Protein: CASSQDPSSYEQYF.

This clone was recorded a few times. This chain links TRBV9 with TRBJ2-5; 8 bases agree with TRBD2. Per the germline V gene, CDR1 is SGDLS and CDR2 is YYNGEE. J was trimmed by 3 bases and V by 0 bases; bases with no gene match: 4. The CDR3 sequence is 15 residues long. This CDR3 reads CASSVGGTREETQYF. The CDR3 nucleotides are TGTGCCAGCAGCGTAGGTGGGACTAGAGAAGAGACCCAGTACTTC.

V gene TRBV5-1 combines with J gene TRBJ2-7, with D possibly being TRBD2 (5 bases). The CDR3 has 13 amino acids. The ends were cut back, 2 bases at V and 2 bases at J, with 8 bases in the middle. Germline V gene sequence: CDR1 SGHRS, CDR2 YFSETQ. The CDR3 spells CASSFPGTYEQYF. The CDR3 DNA reads TGCGCCAGCAGCTTCCCCGGGACCTACGAGCAGTACTTC.

The gene calls are TRBV2 and TRBJ2-1; D gene ambiguous. Between the trimmed V and J ends, which lost 0 bases and 10 bases, there was a span of 10 bases. CDR1 and CDR2 from the germline V gene are SNHLY and FYNNEI. The CDR3 runs to 13 residues. CDR3 amino acids: CASSEAGLREQFF. In DNA form, the CDR3 reads TGTGCCAGCAGTGAAGCCGGTCTTAGAGAGCAGTTCTTC.

This clone was detected only a few times. The rearrangement joins TRBV20-1 to TRBJ2-1; D might be TRBD2 (6 bases). The CDR3 sequence is 11 residues long. The V and J ends lost 6 bases and 8 bases respectively, with 11 bases between them. CDR1 is DFQATT and CDR2 is SNEGSKA in the germline V gene (reference sequence). CDR3 DNA: TGCAGTGCCCTCGGGGGATATGAGCAGTTCTTC. Translation: CSALGGYEQFF.

Only a few counts were recorded for this clone. The V call is TRBV29-1, the J call TRBJ2-7; TRBD1 matches at 8 bases. The CDR3 sequence is 13 residues long. Germline V gene sequence: CDR1 SQVTM, CDR2 ANQGSEA. V gave up 4 bases and J gave up 2 bases; unmatched junction bases: 4. The CDR3 nucleotides are TGCAGCGTTGGGACAGGGATAACCTACGAGCAGTACTTC. It encodes CSVGTGITYEQYF.

This clone was detected only a few times. The rearrangement links TRBV6-6 to TRBJ2-5, with 8 positions matching TRBD1. Germline lookup yields CDR1 MNHNY and CDR2 SVGAGI (reference sequence). The length of the CDR3 is 15 residues. V dropped 5 bases and J dropped 2; count of bases not matched to a gene: 7. CDR3 sequence reads: CASSLRTGLQETQYF. In DNA, the CDR3 is TGTGCCAGCAGTCTAAGGACAGGGCTTCAAGAGACCCAGTACTTC.

This clone showed up just once. This specimen includes other DNA sequences encoding the same CDR3. CDR3 coding DNA: TGTGCCAGCTCACCGGGACAGAACTCCTACGAGCAGTACTTC. Translated: CASSPGQNSYEQYF. The chain employs TRBV18 and TRBJ2-7, with TRBD1 identical over 7 bases. V lost 3 bases to trimming and J lost 0 bases; unmatched junction nucleotides: 2. The CDR3 contains 14 residues. The germline gives CDR1 KGHSH, CDR2 LQKENI.